Below are 10 T cell receptor beta chains sequenced from a single sample in a study of vaccination and CD4 T cells after COVID-19. Their cognate antigens are unknown. Cultured CD4+ T-cell DNA underwent Oncomine TCR Beta short-read sequencing. TCRdb used MiXCR to reprocess the PCR reads, holding one entry per CDR3 protein. Among fewer than 20,000 distinct CDR3 sequences listed, about 40% were seen once. Specified treatment: roughly 10-day PBMC culture with coronavirus spike peptide pools or control peptides (ViraFEST assay). Sequences were derived from CD4+ T cells from blood, cultured in vitro, sampled before SARS-CoV-2 vaccination. The source is a human donor who received a COVID-19 vaccine.

The genes are TRBV6-1 and TRBJ2-7; the D gene is possibly TRBD1 (6 bases). This CDR3 spans 13 amino acids. CDR1 MNHNS and CDR2 SASEGT come from the germline V gene. V dropped 8 bases and J dropped 6 bases, with 17 bases sitting between them. CDR3 region: CASSIGPQGEQYF. In DNA form, the CDR3 reads TGTGCCAGCTCGATAGGGCCACAGGGCGAGCAGTACTTC.

V is TRBV10-3 and J is TRBJ2-5; TRBD2 matches at 11 bases. The CDR3 is 20 amino acids. Germline CDR1 reads ENHRY; CDR2 reads SYGVKD. The trim removed 2 bases at V and 0 bases at J, leaving 14 bases unmatched. Here the CDR3 reads CAISEGGLAASLLYQETQYF. DNA for the CDR3: TGTGCCATCAGTGAGGGGGGACTAGCGGCATCGTTACTTTACCAAGAGACCCAGTACTTC.

The CDR3 region is CASSESLGGTGELFF. The CDR3 DNA reads as TGCGCCAGCAGTGAGTCGCTCGGGGGTACCGGGGAGCTGTTTTTT. The chain combines TRBV10-1 with TRBJ2-2, with D perhaps matching TRBD2 (6 bases). V was pared by 0 bases and J by 5 bases, with 10 bases between. Germline V lookup: CDR1 WNHNN, CDR2 SYGVQD (reference sequence). CDR3 size: 15 residues.

V is TRBV2 and J is TRBJ2-3; 9 nucleotides line up with TRBD1. The CDR3 length is 14 residues. Looked up from germline, CDR1 is SNHLY and CDR2 is FYNNEI. V lost 6 bases and J lost 7; bases outside the gene matches: 8. CDR3 sequence: CASRTGGAANTQYF. The CDR3 DNA reads TGTGCCAGCAGAACAGGGGGCGCAGCCAATACGCAGTATTTT.

The chain combines TRBV18 with TRBJ2-7; perhaps TRBD1 as D (5 bases). The germline V gene has CDR1 KGHSH and CDR2 LQKENI. The CDR3 runs to 13 residues. V was cut by 3 bases and J by 10 bases, with 16 bases left in between. The CDR3 nucleotides read TGTGCCAGCTCACCGGACACTTTCTCCCAACAGTACTTC. As protein: CASSPDTFSQQYF.

This clonotype was observed once. This CDR3 fails to terminate in the conserved phenylalanine or tryptophan, so it likely reflects a read error. This chain connects TRBV12-3 or TRBV12-4 to TRBJ2-7, with D possibly being TRBD1 (7 bases). V shed 5 bases and J shed 0 bases, with 11 bases lying between them. CDR3 length: 14 amino acids. The CDR3, as DNA: TGTGCCAGCAGTCCAGGGGGGAGCTCCTACGAGCAGTACCTC. Its translation: CASSPGGSSYEQYL.

In this sample, this clonotype turned up a few times. The rearrangement uses TRBV7-8 and TRBJ2-1, with TRBD2 matching over 14 bases. Germline CDR1 SGHVS, CDR2 FQNEAQ. The CDR3 is 16 amino acids. J was trimmed by 10 bases and V by 5 bases; bases with no gene match: 10. The CDR3 coding sequence is TGTGCCAGCAGCAAGGGGACTAGCGGGGGATCTATGGAGCAGTTCTTC. It translates to CASSKGTSGGSMEQFF.

In this sample, this clonotype turned up a few times. The chain employs TRBV6-1 and TRBJ1-2; 8 bases align to TRBD1. CDR3 length: 13 residues. Germline V gene sequence: CDR1 MNHNS, CDR2 SASEGT. With 6 bases clipped from V and 3 bases from J, the junction kept 3 bases outside the gene matches. CDR3 amino acids: CASSLGQDYGYTF. The CDR3 nucleotides are TGTGCCAGCAGCCTGGGACAGGACTATGGCTACACCTTC.

V and J are TRBV24-1 and TRBJ1-4, with 9 bases aligning to TRBD1. The CDR3 has 16 amino acids. Germline values: CDR1 KGHDR, CDR2 SFDVKD. The junction had 11 bases not matched to a gene; V was cut back by 5 bases and J by 8 bases. The CDR3 reads CATSAHPGQGTEKLFF. In DNA, the CDR3 is TGTGCCACCAGTGCTCACCCGGGACAGGGAACCGAAAAACTGTTTTTT.

The chain couples TRBV2 to TRBJ2-3; TRBD1 matches at 8 bases. The CDR3 runs 16 residues. Unmatched junction bases numbered 8, after V lost 1 base and J lost 5 bases. CDR1 SNHLY and CDR2 FYNNEI come from the germline V gene. CDR3 protein: CASSEEVGQGGDTQYF. CDR3 coding DNA: TGTGCCAGCAGTGAAGAGGTCGGACAGGGAGGAGATACGCAGTATTTT.